This paragraph covers one T cell receptor beta chain sequence. Its specificity is unknown. The CDR3 covers 14 residues. Trimming removed 6 bases from V and 3 bases from J, with 15 bases in between. The germline V gene has CDR1 MDHEN and CDR2 SYDVKM. This entry is derived from a study of response to subunit inactivated influenza vaccine. The study, taken as a whole, reports: Authors suggested that a seasonal influenza vaccination recruits few new T cells each time.

TCRdb re-called the RT-PCR reads through MiXCR, storing one row per CDR3 protein. This table holds 550,000 to 800,000 distinct CDR3 sequences, 14% found once. The rearrangement links TRBV28 to TRBJ2-7, with a possible D match to TRBD2 (6 bases). This clonotype was sampled from a middle-aged man who received an inactivated influenza vaccine. The material was PBMCs from blood, obtained 14 to 15 days before vaccination. CDR3 sequence: CASRGGGGRYEQYF. The CDR3 DNA follows: TGTGCCAGCAGGGGGGGTGGGGGACGCTACGAGCAGTACTTC.